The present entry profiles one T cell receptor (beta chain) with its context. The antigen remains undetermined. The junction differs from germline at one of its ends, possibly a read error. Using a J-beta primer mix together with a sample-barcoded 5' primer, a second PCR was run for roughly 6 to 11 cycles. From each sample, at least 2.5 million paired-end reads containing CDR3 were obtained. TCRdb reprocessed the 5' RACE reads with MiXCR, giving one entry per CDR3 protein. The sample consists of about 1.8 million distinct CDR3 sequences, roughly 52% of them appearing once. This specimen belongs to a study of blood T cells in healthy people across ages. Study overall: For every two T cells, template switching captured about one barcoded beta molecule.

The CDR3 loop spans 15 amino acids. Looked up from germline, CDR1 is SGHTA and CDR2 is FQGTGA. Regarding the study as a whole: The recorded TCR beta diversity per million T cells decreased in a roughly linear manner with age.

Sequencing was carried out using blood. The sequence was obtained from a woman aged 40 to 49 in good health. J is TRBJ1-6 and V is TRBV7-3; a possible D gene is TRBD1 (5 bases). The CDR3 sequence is CTSSLSPGQGSPLHF. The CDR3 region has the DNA TGTACCAGCAGCTTAAGTCCAGGGCAAGGTTCACCCCTCCACTTT.